The 29 T cell receptor beta chains reported below all come from one sample, sequenced in a study of T cell changes during pregnancy in multiple sclerosis (dated by TCRdb to between 2017 and 2020). The library was built by means of the immunoSEQ multiplex PCR assay. The clones in this table, taken by TCRdb from immuneACCESS, are in-frame only. Not every clone is retained; where verified, under half of the shortfall comes from an unresolved V gene, and the cause of the rest is unknown. The sample has over 9,000 clones on record, under 85% of them singletons. Of the sample, 15% to 20% falls within the top ten clones. The sequencing used CD8+ T cells from peripheral blood mononuclear cells, collected in the third trimester of pregnancy. The receptors derive from a female donor in good health, enrolled as a control in a pregnancy study.

The chain joins TRBV4-2 to TRBJ2-4; weak D call: TRBD2 (5 bases). This CDR3 spans 18 amino acids. Germline CDR1 is LGHNA and CDR2 is YNFKEQ. Trimming shortened V by 0 bases and J by 4 bases, and 19 bases separated the two germline ends. CDR3 sequence reads: CASSQDRLSSGSKNIQYF. CDR3 sequence (DNA): TGTGCCAGCAGCCAAGATCGTTTGTCAAGCGGATCAAAAAACATTCAGTACTTC.

V usage is TRBV7-2 and J usage is TRBJ2-1, with TRBD2 identical over 12 bases. CDR1 and CDR2 (germline): SGHTA, FQGNSA. The CDR3 spans 17 residues. Trimming at V came to 3 bases and at J to 9 bases, leaving 12 bases not matched to a gene. CDR3 nucleotide sequence: TGTGCCAGCAGCTTTACTAGCGGGGGGAGGTTAAGGGGTGAGCAGTTCTTC. This codes for CASSFTSGGRLRGEQFF.

The chain is built from TRBV5-6 and TRBJ2-7; perhaps TRBD1 as D (8 bases). Germline CDR1 SGHDT, CDR2 YYEEEE. The CDR3 totals 16 residues. V was clipped by 3 bases and J by 5 bases, with 21 bases between them. CDR3 loop: CASSSRGAQGVDEQYF. DNA for the CDR3: TGTGCCAGCAGCTCCCGGGGGGCACAGGGGGTTGACGAGCAGTACTTC.

The chain employs TRBV19 and TRBJ2-2; 13 bases map to TRBD2. Germline-derived CDR1 and CDR2 are LNHDA and SQIVND (reference sequence). V was pared by 7 bases and J by 4 bases, with 9 bases of the junction left unmatched. This CDR3 has 17 amino acids. CDR3 region: CASIRRGLAGSTGELFF. The CDR3 DNA follows: TGTGCCAGTATCCGTCGGGGACTAGCGGGGAGCACCGGGGAGCTGTTTTTT.

V is TRBV9 and J is TRBJ2-7; 11 bases align to TRBD2. This CDR3 is built from 17 residues. Germline values: CDR1 SGDLS, CDR2 YYNGEE. Trimming at V came to 0 bases and at J to 5 bases, leaving 10 bases not matched to a gene. The DNA for the CDR3 is TGTGCCAGCAGCGTAGCTATCAGGCTAGCGGGGGGTAACGAGCAGTACTTC. It is translated as CASSVAIRLAGGNEQYF.

The chain links TRBV5-5 to TRBJ2-7; D remains ambiguous. Germline values: CDR1 SGHKS, CDR2 YYEKEE (reference sequence). The CDR3 consists of 12 residues. The V gene lost 4 bases and the J gene lost 4 bases, with 9 bases spanning the gap. DNA for the CDR3: TGTGCCAGCAGCCCAGGAACTTACGAGCAGTACTTC. This translates into CASSPGTYEQYF.

There are a few counts of this clone. The rearrangement uses TRBV4-1 and TRBJ2-1; weak D call: TRBD2 (5 bases). This CDR3 is built from 11 residues. Per the germline V gene, CDR1 is MGHRA and CDR2 is YSYEKL. V lost 4 bases and J lost 10, with 8 bases in between. The CDR3 sequence is CASSLTNEQFF. CDR3 DNA sequence: TGCGCCAGCAGCCTGACTAACGAGCAGTTCTTC.

The CDR3 sequence: CASSETQGTGNEQFF. CDR3 coding DNA: TGTGCCAGCAGCGAGACACAGGGGACGGGCAATGAGCAGTTCTTC. The rearrangement uses TRBV9 and TRBJ2-1; 7 bases align to TRBD1. V gave up 3 bases and J gave up 6 bases; unmatched junction bases: 9. CDR1 SGDLS and CDR2 YYNGEE come from the germline V gene. This CDR3 spans 15 amino acids.

The CDR3 region has the DNA TGTGCCAGCAGCTTAGCGCTTGCGGGGGTGAAAGATACGCAGTATTTT. Its translation: CASSLALAGVKDTQYF. V gene TRBV7-6 combines with J gene TRBJ2-3; TRBD2 aligns across 7 bases. Trimming took 0 bases from V and 5 from J; bases not matched to a gene: 8. This CDR3 spans 16 amino acids. Looked up from germline, CDR1 is SGHVS and CDR2 is FNYEAQ.

The CDR3 reads CASSGRAANTGELFF. Here the CDR3 DNA reads TGTGCCAGCAGCGGCAGGGCTGCGAACACCGGGGAGCTGTTTTTT. This sequence joins TRBV9 and TRBJ2-2; maybe TRBD1 (5 bases). Germline CDR1 and CDR2: SGDLS and YYNGEE. The CDR3 has 15 residues. V lost 3 bases and J 0 bases, leaving 9 bases between the germline ends.

V gene TRBV7-7 combines with J gene TRBJ2-3, with 12 bases lining up with TRBD2. Per germline, CDR1 SSHAT and CDR2 FNYEAQ (reference sequence). With 2 bases clipped from V and 4 bases from J, the junction kept 7 bases outside the gene matches. The CDR3 spans 17 residues. In DNA form, the CDR3 reads TGTGCCAGCAGCTTACATCTAGCGGGGGGGTCCGCAGATACGCAGTATTTT. This codes for CASSLHLAGGSADTQYF.

This chain connects TRBV6-5 to TRBJ1-4; 9 bases fit TRBD1. The V and J ends lost 2 bases and 10 bases, in that order; junction bases with no gene match: 8. Germline-derived CDR1 and CDR2 are MNHEY and SVGAGI. This CDR3 has 15 amino acids. This CDR3 reads CASSYEGTGHGKLFF. In nucleotides, the CDR3 is TGTGCCAGCAGTTACGAGGGGACAGGGCACGGAAAACTGTTTTTT.

The chain is built from TRBV4-3 and TRBJ1-5; D unclear. Germline assignment: CDR1 LGHNA and CDR2 YSLEER. V lost 1 base, J lost 0 bases, and 19 bases lay in between. The CDR3 consists of 19 residues. CDR3 in DNA: TGCGCCAGCAGCCAAGTTGCGGAGGGAACGGGATATAGCAATCAGCCCCAGCATTTT. Translating it yields CASSQVAEGTGYSNQPQHF.

This clone showed up just once. V gene TRBV15 combines with J gene TRBJ2-1; TRBD2 agrees at 10 bases. Per the germline V gene, CDR1 is LNHNV and CDR2 is YYDKDF (reference sequence). The CDR3 runs 16 residues. V was clipped by 0 bases and J by 6 bases; unmatched bases: 5. CDR3 bases: TGTGCCACCAGCAGAGATCTGGGACTAGCGACCAATGAGCAGTTCTTC. Translation: CATSRDLGLATNEQFF.

This chain connects TRBV2 to TRBJ2-2; perhaps TRBD1 as D (5 bases). The CDR3 length is 16 residues. Between the trimmed V and J ends, which lost 3 bases and 0 bases, there was a span of 11 bases. The V gene's germline CDR1 is SNHLY and CDR2 FYNNEI. CDR3 sequence reads: CASSEMAGTNTGELFF. CDR3 coding DNA: TGTGCCAGCAGTGAGATGGCAGGGACGAACACCGGGGAGCTGTTTTTT.

V usage is TRBV9 and J usage is TRBJ1-1; 8 bases line up with TRBD1. The germline gives CDR1 SGDLS, CDR2 YYNGEE. This CDR3 has 15 amino acids. J was trimmed by 4 bases and V by 4 bases; bases with no gene match: 9. The CDR3: CASSTTGTGGTEAFF. CDR3 bases: TGTGCCAGCAGCACCACCGGCACAGGGGGCACTGAAGCTTTCTTT.

This chain connects TRBV6-5 to TRBJ1-1; D might be TRBD1 (5 bases). The CDR3 has 15 residues. Germline assignment: CDR1 MNHEY and CDR2 SVGAGI. Trimming took 0 bases from V and 5 from J, leaving 13 bases between them. The CDR3 here is CASSYSRGVRTEAFF. The CDR3 DNA follows: TGTGCCAGCAGTTACTCTCGGGGGGTGAGGACTGAAGCTTTCTTT.

CDR3 coding DNA: TGTGCCAGCTCGCTGGAAGGAGCGGGGTTTGATAATGAGCAGTTCTTC. This sequence encodes CASSLEGAGFDNEQFF. This chain links TRBV18 with TRBJ2-1; 7 nucleotides agree with TRBD2. The CDR3 has 16 residues. V trimming: 6 bases; J trimming: 7 bases; junction bases outside the gene matches: 15. Germline V gene sequence: CDR1 KGHSH, CDR2 LQKENI.

This chain links TRBV5-4 with TRBJ2-7, with 11 bases matching TRBD2. CDR3 length: 15 amino acids. The V gene's germline CDR1 is SGHNT and CDR2 YYREEE (reference sequence). After removal of 3 bases from V and 6 bases from J, the junction contained 8 bases not matched to a gene. The CDR3 DNA is TGTGCCAGCAGCTATTTTAGCGGGAGGGCTGGCGAGCAGTACTTC. Protein sequence: CASSYFSGRAGEQYF.

The genes are TRBV28 and TRBJ2-3; a weak D match, TRBD2 (6 bases). This CDR3 is 14 amino acids long. Per germline, CDR1 MDHEN and CDR2 SYDVKM. Trimming cost V 10 bases and J 4 bases, with 18 bases left between them. The CDR3 sequence: CATRAVGEADTQYF. In DNA form, the CDR3 reads TGTGCCACCAGGGCGGTGGGGGAGGCAGATACGCAGTATTTT.

The chain carries TRBV21-1 and TRBJ1-1. TRBV21-1 is a documented pseudogene. The CDR3 totals 16 residues. The CDR3 sequence: CASIPNLGRPNTEAFF. CDR3 nucleotides: TGTGCCAGCATCCCGAACTTAGGGAGGCCGAACACTGAAGCTTTCTTT.

This clone is hyperexpanded. CDR3 amino acids: CASSDILAGSGELFF. DNA of the CDR3: TGTGCCAGCAGTGACATCCTAGCGGGAAGTGGGGAGCTGTTTTTT. The J gene is TRBJ2-2, the V gene TRBV6-4, with 9 bases aligning to TRBD2. CDR1 MRHNA and CDR2 SNTAGT come from the germline V gene. V trimming: 2 bases; J trimming: 8 bases; junction bases outside the gene matches: 6. This CDR3 comprises 15 residues.

The chain carries TRBV15 and TRBJ1-1, with D unresolved. V lost 1 base and J lost 4, with 10 bases in between. The CDR3 runs 14 residues. Germline CDR1 LNHNV, CDR2 YYDKDF (reference sequence). The DNA for the CDR3 is TGTGCCACCAGCAGAGGACGGGGAATCACTGAAGCTTTCTTT. Protein product: CATSRGRGITEAFF.

The V and J genes are TRBV28 and TRBJ1-6, with D unclear. V was pared by 1 base and J by 9 bases, with 13 bases between. Germline CDR1 is MDHEN and CDR2 is SYDVKM. This CDR3 is 15 amino acids long. CDR3 loop: CASSLSDPGSSPLHF. CDR3 in DNA: TGTGCCAGCAGTTTATCAGACCCGGGGAGTTCACCCCTCCACTTT.

This chain connects TRBV6-6 to TRBJ1-1, with a tentative D call TRBD1 (5 bases). Trimming left V 4 bases short and J 0 bases short, with 9 bases between. CDR3 length: 14 residues. In germline, CDR1 is MNHNY, CDR2 SVGAGI (reference sequence). The CDR3 sequence is CASSSGGLNTEAFF. In DNA form, the CDR3 reads TGTGCCAGCAGTTCGGGGGGTTTGAACACTGAAGCTTTCTTT.

The genes are TRBV6-5 and TRBJ1-2; TRBD1 aligns across 9 bases. Germline V gene lookup returns CDR1 MNHEY and CDR2 SVGAGI. CDR3 length: 15 residues. With V trimmed by 2 bases and J by 3 bases, 4 bases remained unmatched. The CDR3 sequence: CASSYGTGSHYGYTF. The CDR3, as DNA: TGTGCCAGCAGTTACGGGACAGGGAGTCACTATGGCTACACCTTC.

This clone showed up just once. The chain combines TRBV15 with TRBJ2-3; 9 nucleotides align to TRBD2. This CDR3 comprises 17 residues. Germline trimming cut 0 bases from V and 4 bases from J; bases unmatched to any gene: 8. Germline CDR1 is LNHNV and CDR2 is YYDKDF (reference sequence). The CDR3 loop reads CATSRDRAGGPADTQYF. CDR3 coding DNA: TGTGCCACCAGCAGAGATAGGGCGGGGGGGCCCGCAGATACGCAGTATTTT.

The chain links TRBV12-5 to TRBJ1-6; TRBD1 might be the D (6 bases). This CDR3 has 12 amino acids. Germline V gives CDR1 LGHNT, CDR2 FRNRAP. V was clipped by 4 bases and J by 11 bases, with 9 bases between them. In DNA form, the CDR3 reads TGTGCTAGTGGTTCCACAGGGCCACCCCTCCACTTT. It encodes CASGSTGPPLHF.

This clone has only a few counts. The chain combines TRBV9 with TRBJ2-7; 9 nucleotides align to TRBD1. The germline CDR1 and CDR2 sequences are SGDLS and YYNGEE. The V and J ends lost 0 bases and 2 bases, in that order; junction bases with no gene match: 0. CDR3 length equals 14 residues. The CDR3 loop is CASSVGDRAYEQYF. The CDR3 DNA reads as TGTGCCAGCAGCGTAGGGGACAGGGCCTACGAGCAGTACTTC.